One and the same sample provided the 6 T cell receptor beta chains below, sequenced in a study of shared clonotypes between healthy human individuals. Naive CD8 cells lacked CD45RO and underwent positive selection for CCR7, leaving out terminally differentiated effector memory CD45RA+ cells. Repertoires were generated with immunoSEQ multiplex PCR, while TCRdb's copy carries only in-frame clones and drops some. The table shows over 750,000 clones, with about 96% occurring only once. Input material: naive CD8+ T cells sorted from blood. These receptors came from a man in his thirties or forties in good health.

The chain joins TRBV7-9 to TRBJ2-1, with a tentative D call TRBD2 (6 bases). Per the germline V gene, CDR1 is SEHNR and CDR2 is FQNEAQ (reference sequence). Trimming took off 4 bases at V and 2 bases at J, with 15 bases between the two ends. The CDR3 contains 16 residues. The CDR3 loop is CASSSEAGGTYNEQFF. The DNA of the CDR3 is TGTGCCAGCAGCTCAGAGGCCGGGGGTACCTACAATGAGCAGTTCTTC.

The chain employs TRBV4-2 and TRBJ2-7; D uncertain. Germline V CDR1 and CDR2: LGHNA, YNFKEQ. V was pared by 3 bases and J by 0 bases, with 6 bases between. This CDR3 comprises 13 residues. The CDR3 coding sequence is TGTGCCAGCAGCCACGAGATCTCCTACGAGCAGTACTTC. Translation gives CASSHEISYEQYF.

This chain connects TRBV7-9 to TRBJ2-7; a weak D match, TRBD2 (6 bases). CDR1 and CDR2 from the germline V gene are SEHNR and FQNEAQ (reference sequence). The CDR3 spans 14 residues. The V end lost 2 bases, the J end lost 2 bases, and 10 bases lay between the germline ends. The CDR3 spells CASSLYGSPYEQYF. The CDR3 region has the DNA TGTGCCAGCAGCTTATACGGGAGCCCCTACGAGCAGTACTTC.

The genes are TRBV2 and TRBJ2-3; D unclear. This CDR3 is 13 amino acids long. V was cut by 2 bases and J by 3 bases, with 6 bases left in between. Per germline, CDR1 SNHLY and CDR2 FYNNEI. CDR3 sequence reads: CASSETMTDTQYF. CDR3 bases: TGTGCCAGCAGTGAAACGATGACAGATACGCAGTATTTT.

This chain joins TRBV7-2 and TRBJ2-7; 9 bases line up with TRBD1. The CDR3 length is 14 residues. Germline V gives CDR1 SGHTA, CDR2 FQGNSA. V shed 6 bases and J 3 bases; nucleotides not matched to a gene: 6. CDR3 residues: CASRFRDRDYEQYF. The CDR3 DNA follows: TGTGCCAGCAGATTCCGGGACAGGGACTACGAGCAGTACTTC.

This rearrangement joins TRBV9 to TRBJ2-7, with a possible D match to TRBD2 (6 bases). V lost 2 bases to trimming and J lost 6 bases, with 15 bases between them. Germline values: CDR1 SGDLS, CDR2 YYNGEE. The CDR3 covers 14 residues. CDR3 bases: TGTGCCAGCAGCGTCGGAGGGGAACGGGGCGAGCAGTACTTC. Translation gives CASSVGGERGEQYF.